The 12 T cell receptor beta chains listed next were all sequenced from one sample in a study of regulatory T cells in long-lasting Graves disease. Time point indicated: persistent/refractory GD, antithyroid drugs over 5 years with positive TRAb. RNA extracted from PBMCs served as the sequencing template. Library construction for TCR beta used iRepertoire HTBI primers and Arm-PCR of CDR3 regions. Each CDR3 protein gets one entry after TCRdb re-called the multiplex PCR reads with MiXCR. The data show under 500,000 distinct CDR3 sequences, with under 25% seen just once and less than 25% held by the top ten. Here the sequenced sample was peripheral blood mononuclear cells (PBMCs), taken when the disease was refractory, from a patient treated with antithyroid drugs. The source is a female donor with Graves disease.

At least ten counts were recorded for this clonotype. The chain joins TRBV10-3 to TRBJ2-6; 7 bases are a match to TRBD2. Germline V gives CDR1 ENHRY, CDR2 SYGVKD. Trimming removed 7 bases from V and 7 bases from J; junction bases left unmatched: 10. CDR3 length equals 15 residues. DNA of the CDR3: TGTGCCATCAAGGCTAGCGGCGGGTCTGCCAACGTCCTGACTTTC. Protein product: CAIKASGGSANVLTF.

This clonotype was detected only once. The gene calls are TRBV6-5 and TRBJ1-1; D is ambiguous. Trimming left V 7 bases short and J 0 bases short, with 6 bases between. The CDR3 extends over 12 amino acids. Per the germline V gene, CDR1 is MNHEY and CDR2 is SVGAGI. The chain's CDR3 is CASTGMNTEAFF. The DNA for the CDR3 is TGTGCCAGCACTGGGATGAACACTGAAGCTTTCTTT.

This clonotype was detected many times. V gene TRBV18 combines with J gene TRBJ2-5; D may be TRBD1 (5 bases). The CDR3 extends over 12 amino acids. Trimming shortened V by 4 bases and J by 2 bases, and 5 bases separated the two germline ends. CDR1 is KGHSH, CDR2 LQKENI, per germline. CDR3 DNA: TGTGCCAGCTCACGACAGCAAGAGACCCAGTACTTC. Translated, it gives CASSRQQETQYF.

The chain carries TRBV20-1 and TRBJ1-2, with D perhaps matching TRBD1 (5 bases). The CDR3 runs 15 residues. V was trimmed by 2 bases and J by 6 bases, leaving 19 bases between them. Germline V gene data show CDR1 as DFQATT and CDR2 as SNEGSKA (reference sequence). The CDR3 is CSARRSAAGPHGYTF. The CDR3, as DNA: TGCAGTGCTAGAAGGTCGGCGGCAGGGCCACATGGCTACACCTTC.

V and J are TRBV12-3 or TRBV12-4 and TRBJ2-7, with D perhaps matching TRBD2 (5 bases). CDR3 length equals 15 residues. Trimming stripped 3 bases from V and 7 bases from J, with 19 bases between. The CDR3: CASSLGLGSEGEQYF. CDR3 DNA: TGTGCCAGCAGTTTGGGGTTGGGATCTGAGGGTGAGCAGTACTTC.

The CDR3 sequence: CASSSPGPNEQFF. Written as DNA, the CDR3 is TGTGCCAGCAGCTCCCCGGGGCCTAATGAGCAGTTCTTC. V and J are TRBV7-9 and TRBJ2-1; D possibly matches TRBD1 or TRBD2 (5 bases each). The CDR3 totals 13 residues. Germline lookup yields CDR1 SEHNR and CDR2 FQNEAQ (reference sequence). V was cut by 4 bases and J by 7 bases, with 11 bases left in between.

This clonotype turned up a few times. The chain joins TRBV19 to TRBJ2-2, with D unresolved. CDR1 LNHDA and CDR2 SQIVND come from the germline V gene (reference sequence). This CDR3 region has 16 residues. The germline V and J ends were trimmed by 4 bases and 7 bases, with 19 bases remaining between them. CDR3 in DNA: TGTGCCAGTAGTAGGACCTTCTCGCCGCTAGGCGGGGAGCTGTTTTTT. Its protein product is CASSRTFSPLGGELFF.

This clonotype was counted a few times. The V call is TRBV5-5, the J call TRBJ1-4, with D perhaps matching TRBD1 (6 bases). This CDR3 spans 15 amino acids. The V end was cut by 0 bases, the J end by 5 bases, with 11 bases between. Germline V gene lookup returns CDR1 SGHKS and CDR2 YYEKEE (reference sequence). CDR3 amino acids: CASSLEDSLNEKLFF. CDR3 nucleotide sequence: TGTGCCAGCAGCTTGGAGGACAGCCTAAATGAAAAACTGTTTTTT.

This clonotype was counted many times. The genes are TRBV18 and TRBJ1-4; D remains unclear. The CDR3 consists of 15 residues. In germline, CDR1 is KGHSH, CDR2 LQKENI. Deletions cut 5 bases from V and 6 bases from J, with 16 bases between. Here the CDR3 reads CASSKTLSSDEKLFF. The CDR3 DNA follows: TGTGCCAGCTCAAAGACTCTGTCTTCAGATGAAAAACTGTTTTTT.

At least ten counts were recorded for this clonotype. In nucleotides, the CDR3 is TGTGCCAGCAGCCGCGGGGGCTCCTACACTGAAGCTTTCTTT. Translating gives CASSRGGSYTEAFF. The chain couples TRBV2 to TRBJ1-1, with D possibly TRBD1 on 6 matching bases. The germline V and J ends were trimmed by 6 bases and 3 bases, with 14 bases remaining between them. Per the germline V gene, CDR1 is SNHLY and CDR2 is FYNNEI. CDR3 length: 14 residues.

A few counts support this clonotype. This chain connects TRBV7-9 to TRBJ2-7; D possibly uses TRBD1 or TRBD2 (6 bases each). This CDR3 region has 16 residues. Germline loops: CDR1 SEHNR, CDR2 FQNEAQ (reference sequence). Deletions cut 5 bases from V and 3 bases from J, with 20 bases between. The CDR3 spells CASSLTVRGTYYEQYF. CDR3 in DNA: TGTGCCAGCAGCCTGACTGTTAGGGGGACTTACTACGAGCAGTACTTC.

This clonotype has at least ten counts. The CDR3 here is CASSLQGGESAFF. CDR3 in DNA: TGTGCCAGCAGCCTACAGGGGGGTGAGAGCGCTTTCTTT. The chain has TRBV3-1 and TRBJ1-1; 8 bases are shared with TRBD1. Germline V CDR1 and CDR2: LGHDT, YNNKEL (reference sequence). This CDR3 is 13 amino acids long. V gave up 4 bases and J gave up 11 bases; unmatched junction bases: 9.